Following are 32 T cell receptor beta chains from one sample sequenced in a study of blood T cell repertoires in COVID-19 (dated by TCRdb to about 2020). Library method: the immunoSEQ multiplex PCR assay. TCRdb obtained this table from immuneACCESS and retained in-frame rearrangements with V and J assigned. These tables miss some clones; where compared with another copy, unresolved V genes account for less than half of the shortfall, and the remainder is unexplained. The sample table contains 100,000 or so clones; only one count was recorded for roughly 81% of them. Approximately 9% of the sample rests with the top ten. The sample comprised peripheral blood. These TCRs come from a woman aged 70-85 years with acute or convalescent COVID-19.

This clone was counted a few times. The CDR3 is CASSSSFSGNTIYF. The CDR3 DNA follows: TGTGCCAGCAGCTCGTCCTTCTCTGGAAACACCATATATTTT. The chain carries TRBV5-5 and TRBJ1-3; D is unclear. V lost 3 bases and J 0 bases, leaving 7 bases between the germline ends. This CDR3 contains 14 residues. Germline lookup yields CDR1 SGHKS and CDR2 YYEKEE (reference sequence).

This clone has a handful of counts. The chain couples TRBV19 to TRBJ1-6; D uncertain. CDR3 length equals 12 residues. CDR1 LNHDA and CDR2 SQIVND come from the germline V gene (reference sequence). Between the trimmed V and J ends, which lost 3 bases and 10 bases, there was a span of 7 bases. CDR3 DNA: TGTGCCAGTAGTATCCTGGGCTCACCCCTCCACTTT. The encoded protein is CASSILGSPLHF.

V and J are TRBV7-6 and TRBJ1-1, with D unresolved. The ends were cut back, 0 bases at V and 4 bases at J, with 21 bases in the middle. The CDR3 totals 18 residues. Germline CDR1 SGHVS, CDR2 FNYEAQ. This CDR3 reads CASSLAGQNPGSGTEAFF. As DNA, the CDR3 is TGTGCCAGCAGCTTAGCGGGCCAGAATCCGGGGTCGGGCACTGAAGCTTTCTTT.

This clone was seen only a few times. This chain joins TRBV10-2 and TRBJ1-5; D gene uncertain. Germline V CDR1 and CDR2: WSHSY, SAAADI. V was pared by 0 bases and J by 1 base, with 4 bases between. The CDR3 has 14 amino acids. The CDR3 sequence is CASSESGSNQPQHF. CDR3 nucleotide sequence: TGCGCCAGCAGTGAGTCGGGCAGCAATCAGCCCCAGCATTTT.

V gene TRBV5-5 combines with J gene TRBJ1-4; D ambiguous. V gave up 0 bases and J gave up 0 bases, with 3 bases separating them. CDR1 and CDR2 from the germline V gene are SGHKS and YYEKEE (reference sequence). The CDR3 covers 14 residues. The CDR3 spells CASSLVATNEKLFF. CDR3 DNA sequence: TGTGCCAGCAGCTTGGTAGCAACTAATGAAAAACTGTTTTTT.

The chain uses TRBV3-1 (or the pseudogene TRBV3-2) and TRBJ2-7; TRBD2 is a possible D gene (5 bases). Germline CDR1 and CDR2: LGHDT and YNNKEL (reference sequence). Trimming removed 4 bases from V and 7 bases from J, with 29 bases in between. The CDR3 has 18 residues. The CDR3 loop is CASSREFMLEPGGREQYF. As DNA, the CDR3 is TGTGCCAGCAGCCGGGAGTTTATGCTGGAACCAGGAGGTAGGGAGCAGTACTTC.

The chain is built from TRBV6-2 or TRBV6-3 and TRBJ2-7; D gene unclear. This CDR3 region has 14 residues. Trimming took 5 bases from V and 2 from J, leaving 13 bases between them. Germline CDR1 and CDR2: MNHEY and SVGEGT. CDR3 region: CASSPSASAYEQYF. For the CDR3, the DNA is TGTGCCAGCAGTCCATCCGCGTCCGCCTACGAGCAGTACTTC.

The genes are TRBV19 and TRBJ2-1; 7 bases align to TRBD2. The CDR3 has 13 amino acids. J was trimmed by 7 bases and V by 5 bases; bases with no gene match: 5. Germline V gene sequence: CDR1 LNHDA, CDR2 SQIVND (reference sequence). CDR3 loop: CASSRLAQNEQFF. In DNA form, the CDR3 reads TGTGCCAGTAGTCGACTAGCTCAGAATGAGCAGTTCTTC.

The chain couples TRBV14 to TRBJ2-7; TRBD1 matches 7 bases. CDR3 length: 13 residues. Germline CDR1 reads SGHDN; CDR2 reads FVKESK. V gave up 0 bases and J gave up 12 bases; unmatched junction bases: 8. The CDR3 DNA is TGTGCCAGCAGCCAAGAAGGGAACAGGGGCCTGTACTTC. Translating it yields CASSQEGNRGLYF. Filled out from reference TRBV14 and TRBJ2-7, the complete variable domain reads EAGVTQFPSHSVIEKGQTVTLRCDPISGHDNLYWYRRVMGKEIKFLLHFVKESKQDESGMPNNRFLAERTGGTYSTLKVQPAELEDSGVYFCASSQEGNRGLYFGPGTRLTVT.

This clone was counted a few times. CDR3 in amino acids: CASSMGIFAATEAFF. In nucleotides, the CDR3 is TGTGCCAGCAGTATGGGTATTTTCGCGGCCACTGAAGCTTTCTTT. The chain has TRBV2 and TRBJ1-1; D is unclear. Trimming removed 5 bases at V and 4 bases at J, with 17 bases between. Germline V lookup: CDR1 SNHLY, CDR2 FYNNEI. This CDR3 has 15 amino acids. The whole variable domain, remainder taken from reference TRBV2 and TRBJ1-1, is EPEVTQTPSHQVTQMGQEVILRCVPISNHLYFYWYRQILGQKVEFLVSFYNNEISEKSEIFDDQFSVERPDGSNFTLKIRSTKLEDSAMYFCASSMGIFAATEAFFGQGTRLTVV.

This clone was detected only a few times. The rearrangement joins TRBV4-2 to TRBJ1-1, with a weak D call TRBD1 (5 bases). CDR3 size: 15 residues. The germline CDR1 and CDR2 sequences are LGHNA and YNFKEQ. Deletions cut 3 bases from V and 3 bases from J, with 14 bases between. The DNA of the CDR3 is TGTGCCAGCAGCCAGTACGTTGGGGGGGACACTGAAGCTTTCTTT. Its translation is CASSQYVGGDTEAFF.

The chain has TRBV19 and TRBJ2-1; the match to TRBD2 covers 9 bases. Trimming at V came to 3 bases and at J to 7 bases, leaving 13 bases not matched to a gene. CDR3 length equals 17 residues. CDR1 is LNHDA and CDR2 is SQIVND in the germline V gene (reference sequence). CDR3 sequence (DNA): TGTGCCAGTAGTATCGTCGCTGGCGGGAGGGCCGGTAATGAGCAGTTCTTC. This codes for CASSIVAGGRAGNEQFF. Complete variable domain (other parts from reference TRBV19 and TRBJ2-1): DGGITQSPKYLFRKEGQNVTLSCEQNLNHDAMYWYRQDPGQGLRLIYYSQIVNDFQKGDIAEGYSVSREKKESFPLTVTSAQKNPTAFYLCASSIVAGGRAGNEQFFGPGTRLTVL.

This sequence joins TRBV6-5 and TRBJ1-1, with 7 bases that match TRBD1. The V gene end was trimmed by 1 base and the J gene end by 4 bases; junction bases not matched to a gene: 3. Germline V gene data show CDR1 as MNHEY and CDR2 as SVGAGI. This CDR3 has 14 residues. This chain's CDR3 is CASSYYRGGTEAFF. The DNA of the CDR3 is TGTGCCAGCAGTTACTACAGGGGAGGCACTGAAGCTTTCTTT.

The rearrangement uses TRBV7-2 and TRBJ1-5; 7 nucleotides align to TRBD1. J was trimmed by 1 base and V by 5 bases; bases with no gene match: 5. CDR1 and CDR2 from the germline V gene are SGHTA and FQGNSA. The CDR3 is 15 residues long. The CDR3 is CASSKDRESNQPQHF. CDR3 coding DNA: TGTGCCAGCAGCAAAGACAGGGAGAGCAATCAGCCCCAGCATTTT.

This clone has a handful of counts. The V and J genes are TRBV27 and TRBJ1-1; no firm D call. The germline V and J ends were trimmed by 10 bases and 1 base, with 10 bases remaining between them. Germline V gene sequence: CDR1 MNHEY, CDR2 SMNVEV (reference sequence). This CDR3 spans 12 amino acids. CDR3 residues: CAIGAGNTEAFF. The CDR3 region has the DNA TGTGCCATCGGAGCGGGGAACACTGAAGCTTTCTTT.

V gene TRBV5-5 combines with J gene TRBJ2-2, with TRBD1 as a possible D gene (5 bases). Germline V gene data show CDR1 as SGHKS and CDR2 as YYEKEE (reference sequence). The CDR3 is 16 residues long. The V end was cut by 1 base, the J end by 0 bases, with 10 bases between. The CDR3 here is CASSLRGSANTGELFF. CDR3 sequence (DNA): TGTGCCAGCAGCTTGAGGGGTTCCGCGAACACCGGGGAGCTGTTTTTT.

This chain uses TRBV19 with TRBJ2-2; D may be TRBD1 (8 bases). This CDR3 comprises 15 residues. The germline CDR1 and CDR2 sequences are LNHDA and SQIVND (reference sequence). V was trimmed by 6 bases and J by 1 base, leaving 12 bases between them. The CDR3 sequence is CASRGGTGNTGELFF. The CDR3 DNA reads TGTGCCAGTAGGGGAGGGACAGGGAACACCGGGGAGCTGTTTTTT.

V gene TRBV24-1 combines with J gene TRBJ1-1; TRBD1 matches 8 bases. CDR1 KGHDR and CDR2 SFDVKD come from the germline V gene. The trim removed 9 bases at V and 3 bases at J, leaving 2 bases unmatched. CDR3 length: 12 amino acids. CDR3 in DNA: TGTGCCACCCAGGACAGGGACACTGAAGCTTTCTTT. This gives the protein CATQDRDTEAFF.

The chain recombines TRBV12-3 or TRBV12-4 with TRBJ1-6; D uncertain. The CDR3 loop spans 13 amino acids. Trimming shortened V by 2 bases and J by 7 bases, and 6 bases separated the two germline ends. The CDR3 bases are TGTGCCAGCAGTTTATACGGGAATTCACCCCTCCACTTT. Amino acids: CASSLYGNSPLHF.

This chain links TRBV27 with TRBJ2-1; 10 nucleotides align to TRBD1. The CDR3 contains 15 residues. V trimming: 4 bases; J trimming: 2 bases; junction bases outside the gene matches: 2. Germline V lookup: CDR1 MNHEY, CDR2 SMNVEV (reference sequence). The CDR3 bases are TGTGCCAGCAGTTCCGACAGGGGGCCCTACAATGAGCAGTTCTTC. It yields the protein CASSSDRGPYNEQFF.

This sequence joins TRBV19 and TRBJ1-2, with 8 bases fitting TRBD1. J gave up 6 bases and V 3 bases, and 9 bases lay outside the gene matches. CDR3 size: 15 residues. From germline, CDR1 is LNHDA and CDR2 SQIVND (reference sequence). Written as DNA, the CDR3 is TGTGCCAGTAGTATCGACAGGGGTGGACTAAATGGCTACACCTTC. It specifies CASSIDRGGLNGYTF.

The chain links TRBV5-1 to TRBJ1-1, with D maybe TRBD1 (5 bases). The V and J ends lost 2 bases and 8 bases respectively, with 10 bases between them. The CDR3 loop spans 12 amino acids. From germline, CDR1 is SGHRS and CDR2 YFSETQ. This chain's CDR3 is CASSLGASEAFF. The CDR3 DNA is TGCGCCAGCAGCTTAGGGGCCAGCGAAGCTTTCTTT.

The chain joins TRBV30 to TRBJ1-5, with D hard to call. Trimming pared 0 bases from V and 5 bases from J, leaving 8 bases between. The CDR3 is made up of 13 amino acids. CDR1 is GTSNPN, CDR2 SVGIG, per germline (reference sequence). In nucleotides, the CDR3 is TGTGCCTGGAGTGTACTGAGGGATCAGCCCCAGCATTTT. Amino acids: CAWSVLRDQPQHF.

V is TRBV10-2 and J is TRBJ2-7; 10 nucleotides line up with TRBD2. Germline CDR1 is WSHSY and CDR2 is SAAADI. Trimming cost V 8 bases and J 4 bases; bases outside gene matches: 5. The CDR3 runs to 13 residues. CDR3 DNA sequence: TGCGCCAGCGCTGAACTAGCGGGATACGAGCAGTACTTC. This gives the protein CASAELAGYEQYF.

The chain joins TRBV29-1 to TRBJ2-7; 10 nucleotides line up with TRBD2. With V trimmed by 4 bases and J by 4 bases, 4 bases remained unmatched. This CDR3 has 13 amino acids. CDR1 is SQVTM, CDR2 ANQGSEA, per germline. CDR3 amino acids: CSVGASGGYEQYF. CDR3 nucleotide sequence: TGCAGCGTTGGGGCTAGCGGGGGTTACGAGCAGTACTTC.

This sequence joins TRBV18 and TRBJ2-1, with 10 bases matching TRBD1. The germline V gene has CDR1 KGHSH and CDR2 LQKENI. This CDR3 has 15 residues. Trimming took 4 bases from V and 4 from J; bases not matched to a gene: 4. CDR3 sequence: CASSLRDRGYNEQFF. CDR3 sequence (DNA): TGTGCCAGCTCACTCCGGGACAGGGGTTACAATGAGCAGTTCTTC.

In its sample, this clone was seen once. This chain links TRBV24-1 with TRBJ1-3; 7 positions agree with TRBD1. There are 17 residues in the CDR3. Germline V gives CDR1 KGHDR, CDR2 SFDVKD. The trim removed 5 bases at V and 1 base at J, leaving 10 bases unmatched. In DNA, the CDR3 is TGTGCCACCAGTGGGGACAGCCTCCAATATTCTGGAAACACCATATATTTT. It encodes CATSGDSLQYSGNTIYF.

This CDR3 reads CASSPLQGSGNTIYF. The CDR3 DNA is TGTGCCAGCTCCCCTCTACAGGGATCTGGAAACACCATATATTTT. The genes are TRBV18 and TRBJ1-3; a weak D match, TRBD1 (6 bases). Per germline, CDR1 KGHSH and CDR2 LQKENI. The CDR3 covers 15 residues. V lost 6 bases and J 1 base, leaving 13 bases between the germline ends. Supplemented by reference TRBV18 and TRBJ1-3, the full variable domain reads NAGVMQNPRHLVRRRGQEARLRCSPMKGHSHVYWYRQLPEEGLKFMVYLQKENIIDESGMPKERFSAEFPKEGPSILRIQQVVRGDSAAYFCASSPLQGSGNTIYFGEGSWLTVV.

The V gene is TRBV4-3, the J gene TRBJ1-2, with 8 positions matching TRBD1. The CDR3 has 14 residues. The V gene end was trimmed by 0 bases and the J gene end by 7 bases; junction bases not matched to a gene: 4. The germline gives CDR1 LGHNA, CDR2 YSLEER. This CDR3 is CASSQDQGAPGYTF. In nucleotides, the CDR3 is TGCGCCAGCAGCCAAGATCAGGGGGCGCCTGGCTACACCTTC.

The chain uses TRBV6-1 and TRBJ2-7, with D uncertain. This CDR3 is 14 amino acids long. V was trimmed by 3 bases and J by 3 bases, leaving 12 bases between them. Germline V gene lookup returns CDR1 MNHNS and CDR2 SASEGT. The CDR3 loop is CASSEAAGGYEQYF. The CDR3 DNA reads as TGTGCCAGCAGTGAGGCAGCCGGCGGCTACGAGCAGTACTTC.

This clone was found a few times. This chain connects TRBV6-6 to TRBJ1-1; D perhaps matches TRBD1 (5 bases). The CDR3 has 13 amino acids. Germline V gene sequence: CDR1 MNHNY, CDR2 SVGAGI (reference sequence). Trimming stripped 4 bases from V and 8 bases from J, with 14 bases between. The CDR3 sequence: CASSSLQGREAFF. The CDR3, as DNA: TGTGCCAGCAGTTCCCTCCAGGGCCGGGAAGCTTTCTTT.

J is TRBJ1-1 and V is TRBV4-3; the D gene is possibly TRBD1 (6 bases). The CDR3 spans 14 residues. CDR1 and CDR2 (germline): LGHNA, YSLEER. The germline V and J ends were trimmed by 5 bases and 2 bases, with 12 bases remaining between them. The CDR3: CASSLGAFNTEAFF. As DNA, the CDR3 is TGCGCCAGCAGCTTGGGGGCCTTTAACACTGAAGCTTTCTTT.